The clone carrying this T cell receptor beta chain has a handful of counts. The target antigen is unknown. This sample is part of a study of T cells after yellow fever vaccination. The CDR3 consists of 15 residues. Per the germline V gene, CDR1 is SGHNT and CDR2 is YYREEE (reference sequence). The germline V and J ends were trimmed by 2 bases and 7 bases, with 18 bases remaining between them. UMIs were added to TCR cDNA along with a universal primer site when it was made by 5'RACE template switching. MiXCR, run by TCRdb on the 5' RACE reads, gives a single entry per CDR3 protein. This sample has some 400,000 distinct CDR3 sequences, with 6.2% found just once. Study conclusions and caveats: Repertoires obtained by FACS sorting could include abundant clonotypes that entered as contaminants from the bulk population. Subsequent booster samples again held most clones from primary vaccination (96% CD4, about 85% CD8).

The rearrangement joins TRBV5-4 to TRBJ1-2; tentatively, D is TRBD1 (6 bases). The clonotype originates from a man aged 25-45 years who received the YFV17D yellow fever vaccine. Specimen: PBMCs, collected 5 days after the yellow fever booster vaccination. CDR3 DNA sequence: TGTGCCAGCAGCTTCGGGGGGGCCCTTAGGGGTGGCTACACCTTC. Amino acids: CASSFGGALRGGYTF.